This T cell receptor (beta chain) stems from a study of early T cells in non-severe SARS-CoV-2 infection. About the research overall: Chains stayed unpaired after sequencing of bulk RNA from unsorted whole blood.

CDR1 is SGHVS, CDR2 FQNEAQ, per germline. This CDR3 has 15 residues. On this clonotype: The antigen is undetermined. The junction and the germline gene differ at one end; a read error may be behind it.

In the library, individual cDNA molecules carried attached unique molecular identifiers. TCRdb called the 5' RACE reads again in MiXCR, with one record for every CDR3 protein. The sample carries roughly 50,000 distinct CDR3 sequences, around 7.7% recorded once. Study-level results: The VDJdb matching leaned toward anti-spike CD8 responses and overlooked private and CD4 specificities.

This chain uses TRBV7-8 with TRBJ1-1; 8 bases are shared with TRBD1. Sequenced material: whole blood. The receptor comes from an adult who was a healthcare worker with PCR-confirmed SARS-CoV-2 infection or an uninfected control (not recorded which). This CDR3 reads CASSFQGAMNAEAFF. CDR3 nucleotides: TGTGCCAGCAGCTTCCAGGGGGCCATGAACGCTGAAGCTTTCTTT. The full variable domain, rest sourced from reference TRBV7-8 and TRBJ1-1, is GAGVSQSPRYKVAKRGQDVALRCDPISGHVSLFWYQQALGQGPEFLTYFQNEAQLDKSGLPSDRFFAERPEGSVSTLKIQRTQQEDSAVYLCASSFQGAMNAEAFFGQGTRLTVV.